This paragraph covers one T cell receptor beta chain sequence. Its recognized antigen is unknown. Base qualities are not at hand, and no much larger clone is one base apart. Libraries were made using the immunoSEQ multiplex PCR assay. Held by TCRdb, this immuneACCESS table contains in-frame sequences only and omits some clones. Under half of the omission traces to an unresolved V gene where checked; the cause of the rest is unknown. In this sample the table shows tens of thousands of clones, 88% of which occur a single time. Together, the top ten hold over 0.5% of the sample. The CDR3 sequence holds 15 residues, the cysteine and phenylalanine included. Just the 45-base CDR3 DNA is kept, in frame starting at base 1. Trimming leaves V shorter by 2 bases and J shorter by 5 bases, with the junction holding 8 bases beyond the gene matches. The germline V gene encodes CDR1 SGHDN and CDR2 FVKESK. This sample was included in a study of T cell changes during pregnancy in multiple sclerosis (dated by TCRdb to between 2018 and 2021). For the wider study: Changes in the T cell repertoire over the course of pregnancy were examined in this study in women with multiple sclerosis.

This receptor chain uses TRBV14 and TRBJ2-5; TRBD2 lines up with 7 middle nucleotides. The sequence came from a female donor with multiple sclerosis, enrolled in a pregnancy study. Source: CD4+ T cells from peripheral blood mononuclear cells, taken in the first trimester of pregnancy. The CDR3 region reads CASSQYWGGEETQYF. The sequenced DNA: TGTGCCAGCAGCCAATATTGGGGGGGGGAGGAGACCCAGTACTTC. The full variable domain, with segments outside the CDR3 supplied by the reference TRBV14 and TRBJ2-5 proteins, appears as EAGVTQFPSHSVIEKGQTVTLRCDPISGHDNLYWYRRVMGKEIKFLLHFVKESKQDESGMPNNRFLAERTGGTYSTLKVQPAELEDSGVYFCASSQYWGGEETQYFGPGTRLLVL.